One and the same sample provided the 23 T cell receptor beta chains below, sequenced in a study of cytomegalovirus exposure and HLA in healthy donors. Vbeta (60) and Jbeta (13) primers were used in the PCR. Repertoires were generated with immunoSEQ multiplex PCR, while TCRdb's copy carries only in-frame clones and drops some. The sample includes about 170,000 clones, roughly 72% of them seen just once. Sequencing input: PBMCs. These receptors all come from a woman in her twenties or thirties in good health and CMV-seropositive.

This clone appeared a single time. The rearrangement joins TRBV4-1 to TRBJ1-4, with 10 bases matching TRBD1. The ends lost 4 bases at V and 8 bases at J; junction bases unmatched: 7. CDR1 and CDR2 (germline): MGHRA, YSYEKL. The CDR3 is 15 residues long. CDR3 DNA sequence: TGCGCCAGCAGCCGGGGGACAGGGGAATGGGAAAAACTGTTTTTT. Translating it yields CASSRGTGEWEKLFF.

The CDR3 here is CASSRQGTYNSPLHF. As DNA, the CDR3 is TGCGCCAGCAGCCGGCAGGGGACCTATAATTCACCCCTCCACTTT. The V call is TRBV4-3, the J call TRBJ1-6, with D tentatively TRBD1 (6 bases). V lost 4 bases, J lost 2 bases, and 9 bases lay in between. Germline lookup yields CDR1 LGHNA and CDR2 YSLEER. CDR3 length equals 15 residues.

This clone turned up a few times. This sequence joins TRBV6-6 and TRBJ2-6; 10 positions agree with TRBD2. Germline CDR1 and CDR2: MNHNY and SVGAGI (reference sequence). CDR3 length: 16 residues. Trimming at V came to 5 bases and at J to 3 bases, leaving 4 bases not matched to a gene. The CDR3 bases are TGTGCCAGCAGTCCAGCGGGAGGGTTTGGGGCCAACGTCCTGACTTTC. Amino acid sequence: CASSPAGGFGANVLTF.

V and J are TRBV7-2 and TRBJ2-7, with 8 positions matching TRBD1. Germline CDR1 SGHTA, CDR2 FQGNSA. V was pared by 3 bases and J by 3 bases, with 7 bases of the junction left unmatched. This CDR3 is built from 15 residues. CDR3: CASSFGQGQLYEQYF. The DNA for the CDR3 is TGTGCCAGCAGCTTCGGACAGGGTCAACTCTACGAGCAGTACTTC.

This clone was recorded once. The CDR3 nucleotides are TGTGCCAGTAGTTTGGGACAGCAAGAGACCCAGTACTTC. Its translation is CASSLGQQETQYF. This sequence joins TRBV19 and TRBJ2-5, with TRBD1 matching over 7 bases. The trim removed 5 bases at V and 2 bases at J, leaving 2 bases unmatched. The CDR3 runs to 13 residues. CDR1 and CDR2 (germline): LNHDA, SQIVND (reference sequence).

The V and J genes are TRBV10-3 and TRBJ2-7; 9 bases are a match to TRBD1. Germline V gene sequence: CDR1 ENHRY, CDR2 SYGVKD. J was trimmed by 5 bases and V by 2 bases; bases with no gene match: 4. The CDR3 totals 14 residues. CDR3 DNA: TGTGCCATCAGTGAGGGGGGACAGGGAGACGAGCAGTACTTC. Its protein is CAISEGGQGDEQYF.

The chain carries TRBV25-1 and TRBJ2-5; TRBD1 matches at 8 bases. The germline gives CDR1 MGHDK, CDR2 SYGVNS. The CDR3 is 15 residues long. V gave up 3 bases and J gave up 5 bases; unmatched junction bases: 8. CDR3 residues: CASSDAQGAGETQYF. CDR3 DNA sequence: TGTGCCAGCAGTGACGCGCAGGGGGCAGGGGAGACCCAGTACTTC.

This chain uses TRBV15 with TRBJ1-1; 7 bases fit TRBD1. The germline gives CDR1 LNHNV, CDR2 YYDKDF (reference sequence). With 3 bases clipped from V and 0 bases from J, the junction kept 1 base outside the gene matches. The CDR3 runs to 14 residues. The CDR3 DNA follows: TGTGCCACCAGCAGGGACAGGATGAACACTGAAGCTTTCTTT. Its protein is CATSRDRMNTEAFF.

The chain combines TRBV7-7 with TRBJ2-7; tentative D call: TRBD1 (6 bases). This CDR3 region has 15 residues. Germline V gives CDR1 SSHAT, CDR2 FNYEAQ (reference sequence). With 2 bases removed from V and 3 bases from J, the gap between germline ends came to 14 bases. CDR3 bases: TGTGCCAGCAGCTTAAGTACAGGGCCCCTCTACGAGCAGTACTTC. It encodes CASSLSTGPLYEQYF.

The chain links TRBV7-6 to TRBJ1-4; perhaps TRBD1 as D (5 bases). The V end was cut by 1 base, the J end by 4 bases, with 10 bases between. CDR3 length: 15 amino acids. Germline loops: CDR1 SGHVS, CDR2 FNYEAQ. The CDR3: CASSLGPDSNEKLFF. The CDR3 DNA is TGTGCCAGCAGCTTAGGACCCGACAGTAATGAAAAACTGTTTTTT.

The chain links TRBV9 to TRBJ2-1; D may be TRBD1 (6 bases). The CDR3 spans 13 residues. Trimming removed 0 bases from V and 7 bases from J, with 8 bases in between. Germline values: CDR1 SGDLS, CDR2 YYNGEE. The CDR3 DNA is TGTGCCAGCAGCGTAGAACAGGGAAATGAGCAGTTCTTC. Translated, it gives CASSVEQGNEQFF.

The chain joins TRBV5-5 to TRBJ1-1, with D possibly matching TRBD1 (6 bases). In germline, CDR1 is SGHKS, CDR2 YYEKEE (reference sequence). V dropped 0 bases and J dropped 4 bases, with 19 bases sitting between them. This CDR3 is 17 amino acids long. This CDR3 reads CASSLGPSGGRGTEAFF. As DNA, the CDR3 is TGTGCCAGCAGCTTGGGCCCCTCGGGGGGCAGGGGCACTGAAGCTTTCTTT. Variable domain in full (rest from reference TRBV5-5 and TRBJ1-1): DAGVTQSPTHLIKTRGQQVTLRCSPISGHKSVSWYQQVLGQGPQFIFQYYEKEERGRGNFPDRFSARQFPNYSSELNVNALLLGDSALYLCASSLGPSGGRGTEAFFGQGTRLTVV.

The chain has TRBV4-3 and TRBJ2-7; 9 nucleotides match TRBD2. The CDR3 is 16 amino acids. CDR1 LGHNA and CDR2 YSLEER come from the germline V gene. The junction had 12 bases not matched to a gene; V was cut back by 0 bases and J by 9 bases. The CDR3: CASSQEWAGGPGWQYF. DNA of the CDR3: TGCGCCAGCAGCCAAGAATGGGCGGGAGGGCCGGGTTGGCAGTACTTC.

The chain employs TRBV7-2 and TRBJ1-1; TRBD1 matches 10 bases. The V gene's germline CDR1 is SGHTA and CDR2 FQGNSA. The CDR3 sequence is 14 residues long. The V segment lost 3 bases and the J segment 3 bases; nucleotides outside the gene matches: 1. In DNA form, the CDR3 reads TGTGCCAGCAGCTTGACAGGGGGCGACACTGAAGCTTTCTTT. This codes for CASSLTGGDTEAFF.

The chain couples TRBV7-2 to TRBJ2-7; 8 positions agree with TRBD2. This CDR3 is built from 15 residues. V lost 5 bases, J lost 3 bases, and 9 bases stayed unmatched. Germline loops: CDR1 SGHTA, CDR2 FQGNSA. The CDR3 protein is CASSPMRAGGYEQYF. CDR3 DNA sequence: TGTGCCAGCAGCCCCATGAGGGCGGGAGGCTACGAGCAGTACTTC.

The J gene is TRBJ2-7, the V gene TRBV5-3, with TRBD1 matching over 7 bases. TRBV5-3 is given ORF status, its function remaining uncertain. This CDR3 is built from 13 residues. The V segment lost 5 bases and the J segment 3 bases; nucleotides outside the gene matches: 5. DNA for the CDR3: TGTGCCAGAAGTCCCGGACAGGTCTACGAGCAGTACTTC. The encoded protein is CARSPGQVYEQYF.

The chain carries TRBV6-5 and TRBJ2-3, with D tentatively TRBD1 (8 bases). CDR1 MNHEY and CDR2 SVGAGI come from the germline V gene. V lost 9 bases and J lost 3, with 19 bases in between. CDR3 length: 15 residues. In DNA form, the CDR3 reads TGTGCCAGTTCCCTACAGGGGGGGTGGACAGATACGCAGTATTTT. It translates to CASSLQGGWTDTQYF.

The chain carries TRBV19 and TRBJ2-1; D gene uncertain. Trimming took off 8 bases at V and 5 bases at J, with 7 bases between the two ends. The CDR3 has 11 residues. CDR1 and CDR2 (germline): LNHDA, SQIVND (reference sequence). The CDR3 bases are TGTGCCAGTTTCCAGGACAATGAGCAGTTCTTC. Its translation: CASFQDNEQFF.

CDR3 sequence: CASRRQGTTDTQYF. DNA of the CDR3: TGTGCCAGCAGACGACAGGGAACCACAGATACGCAGTATTTT. The chain is built from TRBV6-6 and TRBJ2-3; 7 bases match TRBD1. J lost 2 bases, V lost 6 bases, and 5 bases had no gene match. The CDR3 loop spans 14 amino acids. CDR1 is MNHNY and CDR2 is SVGAGI in the germline V gene (reference sequence).

The genes are TRBV2 and TRBJ1-6; D is uncertain. Germline V gene data show CDR1 as SNHLY and CDR2 as FYNNEI. Deletions cut 3 bases from V and 7 bases from J, with 10 bases between. This CDR3 region has 14 residues. The CDR3 DNA reads TGTGCCAGCAGTGATCGACATCGCAATTCACCCCTCCACTTT. It yields the protein CASSDRHRNSPLHF.

J is TRBJ1-1 and V is TRBV9; 9 bases align to TRBD1. Per germline, CDR1 SGDLS and CDR2 YYNGEE. V lost 3 bases, J lost 8 bases, and 11 bases stayed unmatched. CDR3 length: 15 amino acids. This chain's CDR3 is CASSARTGVTPEAFF. CDR3 sequence (DNA): TGTGCCAGCAGCGCAAGGACAGGGGTTACCCCGGAAGCTTTCTTT.

The rearrangement links TRBV5-1 to TRBJ2-7, with TRBD2 identical over 10 bases. V lost 5 bases and J lost 1; bases outside the gene matches: 9. CDR3 length: 16 residues. CDR1 SGHRS and CDR2 YFSETQ come from the germline V gene. CDR3 bases: TGCGCCAGCAGTAGGACTAGCGGTTGGGCTTCCTACGAGCAGTACTTC. It translates to CASSRTSGWASYEQYF.

The V gene is TRBV27, the J gene TRBJ1-2; 10 bases line up with TRBD1. CDR1 and CDR2 from the germline V gene are MNHEY and SMNVEV (reference sequence). The CDR3 runs 15 residues. V shed 5 bases and J 8 bases; nucleotides not matched to a gene: 11. DNA for the CDR3: TGTGCCAGCAGTAGGGGACAGGGGAGGCCCTTGGGCTACACCTTC. This codes for CASSRGQGRPLGYTF.